This TCR beta chain comes out of a study of T cell responses to AZD1222 COVID-19 vaccine. Study-wide points: Seropositive AZD1222 recipients at baseline numbered only 6 or 7. Without day 14 samples, only post-peak T cell repertoires were studied. White British donors predominated, females outnumbered males, and clonal diversity was possibly underestimated.

This clone appeared once. Its matching antigen is unknown. The CDR3 has 15 residues. Germline values: CDR1 KGHSH, CDR2 LQKENI. The V gene lost 3 bases and the J gene lost 4 bases, with 15 bases spanning the gap. Data came from immunoSEQ multiplex PCR; TCRdb stores just in-frame clones and leaves some out. The sample records about 130,000 clones, 91% being singletons. Pooling was applied to second doses at about 4 or about 12 weeks. This clonotype was obtained from an adult who received the AZD1222 COVID-19 vaccine. The rearrangement joins TRBV18 to TRBJ1-2, with D maybe TRBD1 (5 bases). The sample was peripheral blood, taken 28 days after the second AZD1222 dose. The CDR3 DNA reads as TGTGCCAGCTCACCCTCTGGGGGGGACCCCTATGGCTACACCTTC. It specifies CASSPSGGDPYGYTF.